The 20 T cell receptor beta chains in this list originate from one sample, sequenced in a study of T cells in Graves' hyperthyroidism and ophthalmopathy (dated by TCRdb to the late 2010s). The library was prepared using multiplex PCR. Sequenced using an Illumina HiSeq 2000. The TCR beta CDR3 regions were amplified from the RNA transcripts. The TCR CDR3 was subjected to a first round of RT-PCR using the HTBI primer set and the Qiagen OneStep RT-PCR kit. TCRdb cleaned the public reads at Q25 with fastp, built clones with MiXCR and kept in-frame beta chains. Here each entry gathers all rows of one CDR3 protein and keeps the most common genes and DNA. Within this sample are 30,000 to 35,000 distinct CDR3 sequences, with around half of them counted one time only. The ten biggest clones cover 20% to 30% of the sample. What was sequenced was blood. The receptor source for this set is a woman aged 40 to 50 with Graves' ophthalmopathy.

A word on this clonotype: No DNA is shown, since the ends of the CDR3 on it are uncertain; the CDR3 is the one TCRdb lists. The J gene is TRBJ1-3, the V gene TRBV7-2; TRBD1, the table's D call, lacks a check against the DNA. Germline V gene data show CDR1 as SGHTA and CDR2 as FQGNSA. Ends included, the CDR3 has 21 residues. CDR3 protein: CASSPFRVDTEAFFGQGTIYF.

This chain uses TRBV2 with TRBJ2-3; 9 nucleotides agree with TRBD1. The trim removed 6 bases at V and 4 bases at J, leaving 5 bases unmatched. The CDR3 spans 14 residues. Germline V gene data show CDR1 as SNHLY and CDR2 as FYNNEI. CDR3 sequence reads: CASRPGQGPDTQYF. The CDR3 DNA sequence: TGTGCCAGCAGACCGGGACAGGGCCCAGATACGCAGTATTTT.

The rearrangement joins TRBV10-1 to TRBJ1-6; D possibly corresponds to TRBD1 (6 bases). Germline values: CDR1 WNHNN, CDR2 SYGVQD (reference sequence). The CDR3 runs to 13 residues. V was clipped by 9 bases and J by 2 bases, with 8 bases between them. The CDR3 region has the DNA TGCGCCAGGGGGGCGACCTATAATTCACCCCTCCACTTT. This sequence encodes CARGATYNSPLHF.

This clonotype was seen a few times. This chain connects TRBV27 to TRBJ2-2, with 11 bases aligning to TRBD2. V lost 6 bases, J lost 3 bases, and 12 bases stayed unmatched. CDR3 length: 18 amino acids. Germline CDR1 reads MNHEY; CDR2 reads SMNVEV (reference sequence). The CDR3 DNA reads TGTGCCAGCAGCGCCGGGACTAGCGGTATTGAGTACACCGGGGAGCTGTTTTTT. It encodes CASSAGTSGIEYTGELFF.

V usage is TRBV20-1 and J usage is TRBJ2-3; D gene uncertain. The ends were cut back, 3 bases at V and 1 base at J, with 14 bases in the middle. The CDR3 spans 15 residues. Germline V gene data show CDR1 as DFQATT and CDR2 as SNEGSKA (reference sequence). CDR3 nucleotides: TGCAGTGCTAGGGTGGCGTTGGTTGGCACAGATACGCAGTATTTT. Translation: CSARVALVGTDTQYF.

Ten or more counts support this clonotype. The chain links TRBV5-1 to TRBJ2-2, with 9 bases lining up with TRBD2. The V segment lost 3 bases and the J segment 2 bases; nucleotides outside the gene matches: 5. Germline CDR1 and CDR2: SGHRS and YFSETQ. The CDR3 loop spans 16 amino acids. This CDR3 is CASSSLAGFNTGELFF. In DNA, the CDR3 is TGCGCCAGCAGCTCCCTAGCGGGGTTTAACACCGGGGAGCTGTTTTTT.

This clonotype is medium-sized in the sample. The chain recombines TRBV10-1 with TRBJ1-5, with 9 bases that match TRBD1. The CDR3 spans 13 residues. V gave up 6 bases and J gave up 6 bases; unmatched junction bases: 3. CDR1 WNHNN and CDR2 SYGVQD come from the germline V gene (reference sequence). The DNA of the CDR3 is TGCGCCAGCAGCAAGGACAGGGGTCAGCCCCAGCATTTT. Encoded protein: CASSKDRGQPQHF.

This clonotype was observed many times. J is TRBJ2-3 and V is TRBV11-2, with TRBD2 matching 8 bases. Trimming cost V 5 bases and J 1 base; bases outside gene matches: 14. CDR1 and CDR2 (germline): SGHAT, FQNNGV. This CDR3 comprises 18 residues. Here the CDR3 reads CASSPPLGTSTGTDTQYF. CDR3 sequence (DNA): TGTGCCAGCAGCCCACCCCTCGGGACTAGTACTGGCACAGATACGCAGTATTTT.

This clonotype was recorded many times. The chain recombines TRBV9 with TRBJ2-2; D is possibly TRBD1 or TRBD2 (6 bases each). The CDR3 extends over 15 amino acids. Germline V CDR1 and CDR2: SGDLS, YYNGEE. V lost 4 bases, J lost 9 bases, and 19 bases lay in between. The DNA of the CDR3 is TGTGCCAGCAGCCCTACATACAGGGAGGCGAGGGAGCTGTTTTTT. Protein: CASSPTYREARELFF.

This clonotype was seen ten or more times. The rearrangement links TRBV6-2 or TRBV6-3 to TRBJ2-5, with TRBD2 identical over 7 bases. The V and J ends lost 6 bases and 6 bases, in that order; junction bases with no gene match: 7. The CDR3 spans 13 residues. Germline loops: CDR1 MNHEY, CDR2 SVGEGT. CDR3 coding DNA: TGTGCCAGCAGCCCCGGGGGAGGGCAGACCCAGTACTTC. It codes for CASSPGGGQTQYF.

CDR3 bases: TGTGCCAGCACTAAAAAACCCCGGACTAGCGGGAGTGGAAATGAGCAGTTCTTC. Translation: CASTKKPRTSGSGNEQFF. This sequence joins TRBV2 and TRBJ2-1; TRBD2 matches 13 bases. This CDR3 has 18 residues. Germline loops: CDR1 SNHLY, CDR2 FYNNEI. Unmatched junction bases numbered 16, after V lost 7 bases and J lost 7 bases.

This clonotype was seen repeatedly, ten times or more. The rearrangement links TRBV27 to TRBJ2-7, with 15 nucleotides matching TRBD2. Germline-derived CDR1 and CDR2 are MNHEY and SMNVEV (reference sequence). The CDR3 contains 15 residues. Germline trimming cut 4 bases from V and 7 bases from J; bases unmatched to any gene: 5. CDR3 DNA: TGTGCCAGCAGTTCGGGACTAGCGGGGGGCGGAGAGCAGTACTTC. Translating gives CASSSGLAGGGEQYF.

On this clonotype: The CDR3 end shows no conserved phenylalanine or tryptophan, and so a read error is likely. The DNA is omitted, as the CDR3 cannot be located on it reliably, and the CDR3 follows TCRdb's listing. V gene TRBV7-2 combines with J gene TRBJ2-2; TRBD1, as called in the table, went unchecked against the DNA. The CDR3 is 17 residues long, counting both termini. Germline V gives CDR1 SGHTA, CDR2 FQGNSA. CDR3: CASSLARGGLISGELFL.

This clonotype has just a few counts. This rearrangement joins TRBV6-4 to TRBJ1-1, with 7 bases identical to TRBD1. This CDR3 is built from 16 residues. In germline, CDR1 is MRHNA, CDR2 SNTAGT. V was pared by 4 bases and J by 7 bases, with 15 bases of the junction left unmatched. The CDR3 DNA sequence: TGTGCCAGCAGTGCCACAGGGGCGAGTTGCTGGGGTGAAGCTTTCTTT. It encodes CASSATGASCWGEAFF.

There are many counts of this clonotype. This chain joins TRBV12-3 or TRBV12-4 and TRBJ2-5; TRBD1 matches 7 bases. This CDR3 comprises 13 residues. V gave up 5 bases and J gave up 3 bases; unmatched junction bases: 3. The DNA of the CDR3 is TGTGCCAGCAGTCCCGGGACAGAAGAGACCCAGTACTTC. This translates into CASSPGTEETQYF.

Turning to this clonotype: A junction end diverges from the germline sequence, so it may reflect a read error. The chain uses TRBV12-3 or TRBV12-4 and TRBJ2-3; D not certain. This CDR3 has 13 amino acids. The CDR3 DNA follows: TGTGCCAGCGGTTTTAGTGAAGAAGATACGCAGTATTTT. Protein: CASGFSEEDTQYF.

Here the CDR3 DNA reads TGTGCCACCAGTGATCATGATAGCGGGGGTAGCCAAACAGGGGTATTTGGCTACACCTTC. This sequence encodes CATSDHDSGGSQTGVFGYTF. V usage is TRBV24-1 and J usage is TRBJ1-2, with TRBD1 matching over 7 bases. V lost 3 bases, J lost 7 bases, and 25 bases stayed unmatched. CDR1 is KGHDR and CDR2 is SFDVKD in the germline V gene. This CDR3 comprises 20 residues.

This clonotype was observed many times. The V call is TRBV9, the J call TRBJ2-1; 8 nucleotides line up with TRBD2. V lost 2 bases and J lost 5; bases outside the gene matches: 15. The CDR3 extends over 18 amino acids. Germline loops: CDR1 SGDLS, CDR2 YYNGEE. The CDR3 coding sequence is TGTGCCAGCAGCGTTAATCCTCAAGCGGGAGATAGGAACAATGAGCAGTTCTTC. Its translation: CASSVNPQAGDRNNEQFF.

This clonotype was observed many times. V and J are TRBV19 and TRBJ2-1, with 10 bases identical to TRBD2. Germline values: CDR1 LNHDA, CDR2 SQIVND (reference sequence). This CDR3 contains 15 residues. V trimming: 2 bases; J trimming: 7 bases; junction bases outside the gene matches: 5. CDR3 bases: TGTGCCAGTAGTATATTAGCGGGAGGACCGAATGAGCAGTTCTTC. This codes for CASSILAGGPNEQFF.

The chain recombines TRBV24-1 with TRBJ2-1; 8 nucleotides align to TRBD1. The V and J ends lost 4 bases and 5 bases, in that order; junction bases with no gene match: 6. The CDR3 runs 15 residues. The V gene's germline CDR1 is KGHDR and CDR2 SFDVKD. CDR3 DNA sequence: TGTGCCACCAGTGAGCCGGGACAGGCCAACAATGAGCAGTTCTTC. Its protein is CATSEPGQANNEQFF.